The next 9 T cell receptor beta chains were all read from a single sample in a study of blood T cell repertoires in COVID-19. Clones were sequenced by immunoSEQ multiplex PCR, and TCRdb holds only the in-frame ones, with some missing. The data hold approximately 350,000 clones, with around 91% observed a single time. The sample comprised PBMCs or T cells enriched from blood (not recorded which). These receptors originate from a man aged 18 to 35 who had recovered from COVID-19.

The chain is built from TRBV27 and TRBJ1-1; the D gene is possibly TRBD1 (5 bases). CDR1 MNHEY and CDR2 SMNVEV come from the germline V gene (reference sequence). Trimming cost V 3 bases and J 4 bases, with 9 bases left between them. The CDR3 spans 13 residues. The CDR3 loop is CASSFRGITEAFF. The CDR3 region has the DNA TGTGCCAGCAGTTTTAGGGGCATCACTGAAGCTTTCTTT.

In its sample, this clone was seen a few times. The chain uses TRBV5-1 and TRBJ2-7; unclear D gene. V lost 1 base and J lost 3, with 8 bases in between. CDR1 is SGHRS and CDR2 is YFSETQ in the germline V gene. This CDR3 spans 13 amino acids. The CDR3 sequence is CASSLYPDYEQYF. DNA of the CDR3: TGCGCCAGCAGCTTGTACCCAGACTACGAGCAGTACTTC.

This chain links TRBV28 with TRBJ1-4, with TRBD1 identical over 9 bases. This CDR3 comprises 14 residues. Losses at the gene ends were 6 bases for V and 6 bases for J; bases not matched to a gene: 5. The germline V gene has CDR1 MDHEN and CDR2 SYDVKM. The DNA of the CDR3 is TGTGCCAGCAGCACGACAGGGGGGGATGAAAAACTGTTTTTT. It encodes CASSTTGGDEKLFF.

The rearrangement uses TRBV18 and TRBJ1-3, with a tentative D call TRBD1 (6 bases). Germline V lookup: CDR1 KGHSH, CDR2 LQKENI. CDR3 length: 15 amino acids. The ends were cut back, 6 bases at V and 0 bases at J, with 12 bases in the middle. CDR3 bases: TGTGCCAGCTCTATCGGGACAAACTCTGGAAACACCATATATTTT. This translates into CASSIGTNSGNTIYF.

The chain carries TRBV11-2 and TRBJ2-4; weak D call: TRBD1 (6 bases). Looked up from germline, CDR1 is SGHAT and CDR2 is FQNNGV. Trimming shortened V by 1 base and J by 6 bases, and 13 bases separated the two germline ends. CDR3 length: 15 residues. In nucleotides, the CDR3 is TGTGCCAGCAGCTTAGGTGGGACAACCGGAAACATTCAGTACTTC. Translated: CASSLGGTTGNIQYF.

This clone was detected only once. The rearrangement joins TRBV9 to TRBJ2-3, with D tentatively TRBD2 (6 bases). V shed 1 base and J shed 6 bases, with 12 bases lying between them. The CDR3 loop spans 14 amino acids. CDR1 SGDLS and CDR2 YYNGEE come from the germline V gene. In nucleotides, the CDR3 is TGTGCCAGCAGCGTAACGGGAGCAGGGGATACGCAGTATTTT. The encoded protein is CASSVTGAGDTQYF.

The chain has TRBV5-1 and TRBJ1-6; 9 bases are shared with TRBD1. Germline CDR1 is SGHRS and CDR2 is YFSETQ. This CDR3 comprises 15 residues. V was pared by 5 bases and J by 5 bases, with 5 bases of the junction left unmatched. The chain's CDR3 is CASSRRTGDNSPLHF. The CDR3 bases are TGCGCCAGCAGTCGTAGGACAGGGGATAATTCACCCCTCCACTTT.

The chain couples TRBV5-1 to TRBJ2-1; 13 nucleotides match TRBD2. J was trimmed by 6 bases and V by 4 bases; bases with no gene match: 4. CDR1 and CDR2 from the germline V gene are SGHRS and YFSETQ. The CDR3 is 15 residues long. The CDR3 protein is CASSTGTSGANEQFF. Here the CDR3 DNA reads TGCGCCAGCAGCACTGGGACTAGCGGGGCCAATGAGCAGTTCTTC.

The genes are TRBV5-1 and TRBJ1-4; 7 bases fit TRBD1. The CDR3 is 14 amino acids. The germline CDR1 and CDR2 sequences are SGHRS and YFSETQ. V lost 3 bases and J lost 4; bases outside the gene matches: 3. CDR3: CASSSQGFNEKLFF. The CDR3 coding sequence is TGCGCCAGCAGCTCACAGGGGTTTAATGAAAAACTGTTTTTT.